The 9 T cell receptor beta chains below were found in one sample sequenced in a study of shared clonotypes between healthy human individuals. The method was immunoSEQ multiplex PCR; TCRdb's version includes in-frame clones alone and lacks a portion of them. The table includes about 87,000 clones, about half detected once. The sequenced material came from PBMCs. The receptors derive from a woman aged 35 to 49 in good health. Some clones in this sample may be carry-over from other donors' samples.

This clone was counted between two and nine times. The CDR3, as DNA: TGTGCCAGCAGAATATGGGGGGGACAGACCGTTGGGAACACTGAAGCTTTCTTT. Encoded protein: CASRIWGGQTVGNTEAFF. The V and J genes are TRBV28 and TRBJ1-1; 7 positions match TRBD1. The junction had 17 bases not matched to a gene; V was cut back by 6 bases and J by 1 base. The CDR3 extends over 18 amino acids. Germline V lookup: CDR1 MDHEN, CDR2 SYDVKM.

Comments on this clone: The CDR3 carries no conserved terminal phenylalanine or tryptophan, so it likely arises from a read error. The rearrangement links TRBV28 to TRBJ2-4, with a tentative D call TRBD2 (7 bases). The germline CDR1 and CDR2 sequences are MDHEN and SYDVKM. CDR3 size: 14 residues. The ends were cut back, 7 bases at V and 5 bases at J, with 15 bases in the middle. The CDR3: CASKIRGAENIQYL. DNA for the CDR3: TGTGCCAGCAAAATTCGGGGGGCGGAAAACATTCAGTACCTC.

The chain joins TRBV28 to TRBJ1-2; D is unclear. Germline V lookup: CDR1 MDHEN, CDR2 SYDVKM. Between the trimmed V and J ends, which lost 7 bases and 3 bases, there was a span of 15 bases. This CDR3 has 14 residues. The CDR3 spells CASTPGDRYYGYTF. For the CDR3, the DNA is TGTGCCAGCACCCCGGGAGACCGATACTATGGCTACACCTTC.

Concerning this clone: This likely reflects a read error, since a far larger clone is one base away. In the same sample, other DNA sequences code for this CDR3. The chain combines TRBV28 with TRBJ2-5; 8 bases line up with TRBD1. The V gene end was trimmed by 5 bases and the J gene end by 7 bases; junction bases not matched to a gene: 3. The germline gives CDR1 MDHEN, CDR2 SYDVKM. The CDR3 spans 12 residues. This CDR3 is CASSRQGTTQYF. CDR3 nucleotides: TGTGCCAGCAGTAGACAGGGGACGACCCAGTACTTC.

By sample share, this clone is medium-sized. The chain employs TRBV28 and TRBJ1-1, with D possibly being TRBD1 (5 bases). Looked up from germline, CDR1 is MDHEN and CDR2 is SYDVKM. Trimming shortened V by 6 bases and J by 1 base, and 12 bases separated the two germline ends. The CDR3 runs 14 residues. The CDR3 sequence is CASRRWGENTEAFF. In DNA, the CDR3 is TGTGCCAGCAGAAGGTGGGGGGAGAACACTGAAGCTTTCTTT.

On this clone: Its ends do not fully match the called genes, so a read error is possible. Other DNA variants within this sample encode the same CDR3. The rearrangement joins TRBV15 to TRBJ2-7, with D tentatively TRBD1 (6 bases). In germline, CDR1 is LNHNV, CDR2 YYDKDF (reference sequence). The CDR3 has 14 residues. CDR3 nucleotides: TGTGCCACCAGCAGAGGGGACACCCCCTATGAGCAGTACTTC. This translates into CATSRGDTPYEQYF. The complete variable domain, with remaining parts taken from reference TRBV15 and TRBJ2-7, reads DAMVIQNPRYQVTQFGKPVTLSCSQTLNHNVMYWYQQKSSQAPKLLFHYYDKDFNNEADTPDNFQSRRPNTSFCFLDIRSPGLGDTAMYLCATSRGDTPYEQYFGPGTRLTVT.

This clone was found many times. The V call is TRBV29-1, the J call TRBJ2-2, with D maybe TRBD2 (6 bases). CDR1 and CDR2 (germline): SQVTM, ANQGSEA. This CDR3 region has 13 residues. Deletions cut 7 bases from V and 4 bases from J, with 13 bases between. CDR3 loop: CSDELATTGELFF. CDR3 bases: TGCAGCGACGAGCTAGCGACCACCGGGGAGCTGTTTTTT.

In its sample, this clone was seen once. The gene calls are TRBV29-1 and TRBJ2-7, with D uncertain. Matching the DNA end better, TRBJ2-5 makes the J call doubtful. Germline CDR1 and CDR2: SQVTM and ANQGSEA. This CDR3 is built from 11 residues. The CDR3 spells CSVQYQETQYF. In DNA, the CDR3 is TGCAGCGTTCAGTACCAAGAGACCCAGTACTTC.

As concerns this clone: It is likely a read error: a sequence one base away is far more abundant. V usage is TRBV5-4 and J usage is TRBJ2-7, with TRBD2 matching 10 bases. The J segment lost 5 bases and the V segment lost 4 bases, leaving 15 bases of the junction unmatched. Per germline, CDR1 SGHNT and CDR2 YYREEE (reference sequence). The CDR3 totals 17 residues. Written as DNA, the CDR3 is TGTGCCAGCAGCGTGGCCTTGGAAGCGGGAGGGCCCAACGAGCAGTACTTC. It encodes CASSVALEAGGPNEQYF.